The 6 T cell receptor beta chains below all came from one sample that was sequenced in a study of beta chain features in type 1 diabetes. Sequenced material consisted of expressed TCRB transcripts (all of the isolated RNA was reverse transcribed). Sequenced by immunoSEQ multiplex PCR; TCRdb stores in-frame clones only, minus some. The data show hundreds of thousands of clones, with approximately 31% seen just once and about 0.065% held by the top ten. Sequenced material: naive CD4+ T cells from blood. These receptors originate from a man younger than 35 in good health.

This clone was observed a few times. The chain combines TRBV30 with TRBJ1-5; a weak D match, TRBD1 (6 bases). Germline lookup yields CDR1 GTSNPN and CDR2 SVGIG (reference sequence). V lost 0 bases to trimming and J lost 4 bases, with 13 bases between them. There are 15 residues in the CDR3. The CDR3 is CAWSVRSGANQPQHF. The CDR3 nucleotides read TGTGCCTGGAGTGTAAGGTCAGGGGCTAATCAGCCCCAGCATTTT.

This chain links TRBV18 with TRBJ2-1, with a weak D call TRBD1 (5 bases). This CDR3 has 15 amino acids. Trimming left V 6 bases short and J 0 bases short, with 12 bases between. Per the germline V gene, CDR1 is KGHSH and CDR2 is LQKENI. In nucleotides, the CDR3 is TGTGCCAGCTCTCCGGACACCAGCTCCTACAATGAGCAGTTCTTC. This codes for CASSPDTSSYNEQFF.

The J gene is TRBJ2-4, the V gene TRBV7-2, with 9 bases identical to TRBD1. In germline, CDR1 is SGHTA, CDR2 FQGNSA. V was clipped by 7 bases and J by 5 bases; unmatched bases: 3. The length of the CDR3 is 13 residues. CDR3 in amino acids: CASTWDRENIQYF. CDR3 nucleotide sequence: TGTGCCAGCACATGGGACAGGGAAAACATTCAGTACTTC.

This rearrangement joins TRBV6-1 to TRBJ1-5; 8 bases align to TRBD1. V shed 6 bases, J shed 6 bases, and the junction held 7 bases outside the gene matches. In germline, CDR1 is MNHNS, CDR2 SASEGT. The CDR3 runs to 14 residues. In DNA, the CDR3 is TGTGCCAGCAGGGCGACAGGGGTTGTTCAGCCCCAGCATTTT. Its protein is CASRATGVVQPQHF.

Concerning this clone: This CDR3 is also generated by other DNA sequences in the sample. This chain connects TRBV25-1 to TRBJ2-7, with D hard to call. From germline, CDR1 is MGHDK and CDR2 SYGVNS. This CDR3 has 11 amino acids. Trimming pared 5 bases from V and 3 bases from J, leaving 5 bases between. CDR3 region: CASSRGYEQYF. The DNA of the CDR3 is TGTGCCAGCAGTAGAGGCTACGAGCAGTACTTC.

The chain employs TRBV7-9 and TRBJ1-2; no clear D. Germline values: CDR1 SEHNR, CDR2 FQNEAQ (reference sequence). The CDR3 is 14 residues long. Trimming stripped 5 bases from V and 5 bases from J, with 15 bases between. CDR3 amino acids: CASSPQAGWYGYTF. CDR3 DNA: TGTGCCAGCAGCCCCCAGGCGGGCTGGTATGGCTACACCTTC.